These 8 T cell receptor beta chains were sequenced from one sample in a study of T cell responses to AZD1222 COVID-19 vaccine. This table comes from immunoSEQ multiplex PCR, and its TCRdb copy is limited to in-frame clones, with some not included. Of roughly 140,000 clones listed, roughly 94% are singletons. Specimen: peripheral blood, collected on day 0 of AZD1222 vaccination. The receptors were gathered from an adult in good health.

The chain carries TRBV3-1 (or the pseudogene TRBV3-2) and TRBJ2-3; D is ambiguous. This CDR3 comprises 11 residues. Germline V gene lookup returns CDR1 LGHDT and CDR2 YNNKEL (reference sequence). Between the trimmed V and J ends, which lost 10 bases and 2 bases, there was a span of 7 bases. The CDR3: CATTHTDTQYF. DNA of the CDR3: TGTGCCACCACGCACACAGATACGCAGTATTTT.

The chain recombines TRBV4-1 with TRBJ2-6, with D unresolved. The CDR3 is 17 residues long. Between the trimmed V and J ends, which lost 1 base and 0 bases, there was a span of 10 bases. Germline loops: CDR1 MGHRA, CDR2 YSYEKL. The CDR3 nucleotides read TGCGCCAGCAGCCAAGGGAGTCCACACTCTGGGGCCAACGTCCTGACTTTC. It codes for CASSQGSPHSGANVLTF.

The chain is built from TRBV18 and TRBJ1-1; TRBD1 matches 9 bases. The CDR3 spans 15 residues. The junction had 6 bases not matched to a gene; V was cut back by 0 bases and J by 7 bases. Per the germline V gene, CDR1 is KGHSH and CDR2 is LQKENI. DNA of the CDR3: TGTGCCAGCTCACCACCAGGACAGGGGAAGAATGAAGCTTTCTTT. This codes for CASSPPGQGKNEAFF.

The rearrangement uses TRBV7-9 and TRBJ1-1; D uncertain. The CDR3 sequence is 12 residues long. V gave up 5 bases and J gave up 3 bases, with 7 bases separating them. CDR1 SEHNR and CDR2 FQNEAQ come from the germline V gene (reference sequence). The CDR3 DNA sequence: TGTGCCAGCAGCCGCTGGGACACTGAAGCTTTCTTT. It specifies CASSRWDTEAFF.

V and J are TRBV4-1 and TRBJ2-1; the match to TRBD2 covers 9 bases. CDR3 length: 20 residues. The junction had 19 bases not matched to a gene; V was cut back by 2 bases and J by 5 bases. The V gene's germline CDR1 is MGHRA and CDR2 YSYEKL. In nucleotides, the CDR3 is TGCGCCAGCAGCCAATCCATGAGGGAGGATAGCGGGAGAAGGGACAATGAGCAGTTCTTC. It translates to CASSQSMREDSGRRDNEQFF.

The genes are TRBV28 and TRBJ2-6; D might be TRBD1 (6 bases). Germline CDR1 and CDR2: MDHEN and SYDVKM. The CDR3 is 15 amino acids. Trimming removed 7 bases at V and 0 bases at J, with 10 bases between. The CDR3 nucleotides are TGTGCCAGCATCGACAGGAGCTCTGGGGCCAACGTCCTGACTTTC. It yields the protein CASIDRSSGANVLTF.

The CDR3: CASSGTENNEQFF. CDR3 nucleotide sequence: TGTGCCAGCTCCGGGACTGAAAACAATGAGCAGTTCTTC. The chain couples TRBV6-4 to TRBJ2-1, with a possible D match to TRBD2 (6 bases). Germline V gives CDR1 MRHNA, CDR2 SNTAGT. This CDR3 comprises 13 residues. V lost 8 bases and J 5 bases, leaving 13 bases between the germline ends.

The chain combines TRBV29-1 with TRBJ1-1; 9 bases line up with TRBD1. V shed 7 bases, J shed 4 bases, and the junction held 4 bases outside the gene matches. This CDR3 comprises 12 residues. The V gene's germline CDR1 is SQVTM and CDR2 ANQGSEA. CDR3 protein: CSGDRVGTEAFF. The CDR3 DNA reads as TGCAGCGGGGACAGGGTAGGCACTGAAGCTTTCTTT.